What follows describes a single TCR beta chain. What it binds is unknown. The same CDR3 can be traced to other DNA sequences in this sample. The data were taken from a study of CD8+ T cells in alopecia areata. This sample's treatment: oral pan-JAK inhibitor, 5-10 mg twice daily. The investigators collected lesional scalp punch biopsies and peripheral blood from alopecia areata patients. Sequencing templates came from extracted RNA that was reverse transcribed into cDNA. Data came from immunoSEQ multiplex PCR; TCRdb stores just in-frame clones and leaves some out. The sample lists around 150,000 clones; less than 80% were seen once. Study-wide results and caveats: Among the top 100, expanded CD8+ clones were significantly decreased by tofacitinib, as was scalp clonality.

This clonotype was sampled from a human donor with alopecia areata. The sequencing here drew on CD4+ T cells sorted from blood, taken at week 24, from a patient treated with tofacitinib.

CDR3 loop: CASSLGRDQPQHF. The CDR3 nucleotides read TGCGCCAGCAGCTTAGGCCGGGATCAGCCCCAGCATTTT. This chain joins TRBV5-1 and TRBJ1-5, with unresolved D. Germline assignment: CDR1 SGHRS and CDR2 YFSETQ. This CDR3 spans 13 amino acids. With 2 bases removed from V and 5 bases from J, the gap between germline ends came to 8 bases. The full variable domain, completed using reference TRBV5-1 and TRBJ1-5, is KAGVTQTPRYLIKTRGQQVTLSCSPISGHRSVSWYQQTPGQGLQFLFEYFSETQRNKGNFPGRFSGRQFSNSRSEMNVSTLELGDSALYLCASSLGRDQPQHFGDGTRLSIL.